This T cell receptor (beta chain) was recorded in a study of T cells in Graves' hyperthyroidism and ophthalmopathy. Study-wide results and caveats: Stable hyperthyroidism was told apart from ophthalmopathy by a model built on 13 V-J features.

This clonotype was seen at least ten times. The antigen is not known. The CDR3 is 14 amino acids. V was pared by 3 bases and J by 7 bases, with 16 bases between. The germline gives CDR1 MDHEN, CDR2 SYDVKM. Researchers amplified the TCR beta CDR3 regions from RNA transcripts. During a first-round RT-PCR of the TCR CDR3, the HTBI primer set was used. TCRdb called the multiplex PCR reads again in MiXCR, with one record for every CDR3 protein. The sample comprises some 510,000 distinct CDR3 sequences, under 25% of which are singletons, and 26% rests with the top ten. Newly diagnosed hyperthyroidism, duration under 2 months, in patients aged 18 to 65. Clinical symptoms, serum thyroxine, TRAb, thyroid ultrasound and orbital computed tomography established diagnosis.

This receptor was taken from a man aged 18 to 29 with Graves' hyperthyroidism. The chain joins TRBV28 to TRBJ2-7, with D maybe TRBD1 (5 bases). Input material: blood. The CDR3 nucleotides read TGTGCCAGCAGTTTGTTGAAAGGGGTGGGAGAGCAGTACTTC. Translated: CASSLLKGVGEQYF.